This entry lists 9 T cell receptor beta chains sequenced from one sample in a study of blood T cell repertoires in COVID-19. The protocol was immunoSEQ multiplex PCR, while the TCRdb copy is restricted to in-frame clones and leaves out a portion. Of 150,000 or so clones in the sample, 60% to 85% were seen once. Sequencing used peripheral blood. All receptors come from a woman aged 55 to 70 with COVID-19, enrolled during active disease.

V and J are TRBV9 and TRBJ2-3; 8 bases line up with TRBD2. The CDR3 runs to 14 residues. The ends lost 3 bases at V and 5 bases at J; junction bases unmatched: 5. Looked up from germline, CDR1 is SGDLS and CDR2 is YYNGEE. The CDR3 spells CASSGGTRGDTQYF. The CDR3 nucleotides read TGTGCCAGCAGCGGCGGGACTAGGGGAGATACGCAGTATTTT. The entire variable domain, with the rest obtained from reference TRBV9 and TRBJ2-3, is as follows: DSGVTQTPKHLITATGQRVTLRCSPRSGDLSVYWYQQSLDQGLQFLIQYYNGEERAKGNILERFSAQQFPDLHSELNLSSLELGDSALYFCASSGGTRGDTQYFGPGTRLTVL.

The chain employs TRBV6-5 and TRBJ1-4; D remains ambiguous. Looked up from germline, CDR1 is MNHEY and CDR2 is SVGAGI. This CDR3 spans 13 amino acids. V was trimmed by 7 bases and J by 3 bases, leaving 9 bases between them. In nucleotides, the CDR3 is TGTGCCAGCACCCGGGGTCCTAATGAAAAACTGTTTTTT. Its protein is CASTRGPNEKLFF.

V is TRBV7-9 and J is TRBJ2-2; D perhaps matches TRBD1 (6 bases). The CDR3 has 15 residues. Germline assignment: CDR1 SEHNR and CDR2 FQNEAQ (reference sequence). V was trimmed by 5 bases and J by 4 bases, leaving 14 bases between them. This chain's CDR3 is CASSLNRVATGELFF. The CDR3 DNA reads TGTGCCAGCAGCCTTAACAGGGTGGCCACCGGGGAGCTGTTTTTT. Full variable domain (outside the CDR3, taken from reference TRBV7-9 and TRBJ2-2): DTGVSQNPRHKITKRGQNVTFRCDPISEHNRLYWYRQTLGQGPEFLTYFQNEAQLEKSRLLSDRFSAERPKGSFSTLEIQRTEQGDSAMYLCASSLNRVATGELFFGEGSRLTVL.

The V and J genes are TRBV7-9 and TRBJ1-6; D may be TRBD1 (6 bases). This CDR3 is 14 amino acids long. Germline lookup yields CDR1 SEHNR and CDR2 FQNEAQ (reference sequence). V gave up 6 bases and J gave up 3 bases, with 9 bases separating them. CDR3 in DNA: TGTGCCAGCAGGCGACAGGACTATAATTCACCCCTCCACTTT. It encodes CASRRQDYNSPLHF.

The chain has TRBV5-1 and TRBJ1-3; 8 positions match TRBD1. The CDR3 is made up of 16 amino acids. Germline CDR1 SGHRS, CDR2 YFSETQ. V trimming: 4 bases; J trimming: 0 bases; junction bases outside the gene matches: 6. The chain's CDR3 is CASSDGQGFSGNTIYF. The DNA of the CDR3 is TGCGCCAGCAGCGACGGACAGGGCTTCTCTGGAAACACCATATATTTT.

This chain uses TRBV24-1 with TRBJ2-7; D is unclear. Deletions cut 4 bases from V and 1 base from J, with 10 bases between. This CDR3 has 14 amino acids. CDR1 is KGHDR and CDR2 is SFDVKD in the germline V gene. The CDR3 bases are TGTGCCACCAGTGACCCTCACACGTCCTACGAGCAGTACTTC. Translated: CATSDPHTSYEQYF.

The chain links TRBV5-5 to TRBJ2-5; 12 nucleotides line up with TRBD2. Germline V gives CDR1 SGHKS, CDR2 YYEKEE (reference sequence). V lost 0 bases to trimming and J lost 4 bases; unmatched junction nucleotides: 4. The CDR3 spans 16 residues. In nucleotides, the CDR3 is TGTGCCAGCAGCTTGGAGGGACTAGCGGGCCGAGAGACCCAGTACTTC. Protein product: CASSLEGLAGRETQYF.

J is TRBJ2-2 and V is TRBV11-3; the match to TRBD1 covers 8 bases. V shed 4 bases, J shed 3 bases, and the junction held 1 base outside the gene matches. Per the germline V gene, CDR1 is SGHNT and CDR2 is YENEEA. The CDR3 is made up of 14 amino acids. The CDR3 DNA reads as TGTGCCAGCAGCTCACAGGGGGACACCGGGGAGCTGTTTTTT. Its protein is CASSSQGDTGELFF. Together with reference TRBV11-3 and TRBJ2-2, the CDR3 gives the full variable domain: EAGVVQSPRYKIIEKKQPVAFWCNPISGHNTLYWYLQNLGQGPELLIRYENEEAVDDSQLPKDRFSAERLKGVDSTLKIQPAELGDSAVYLCASSSQGDTGELFFGEGSRLTVL.

CDR3 DNA sequence: TGTGCCTGGAGTGCAGGGGGCAGTCAGTACGAGCAGTACTTC. It specifies CAWSAGGSQYEQYF. The J gene is TRBJ2-7, the V gene TRBV30, with 8 nucleotides matching TRBD1. This CDR3 contains 14 residues. CDR1 is GTSNPN and CDR2 is SVGIG in the germline V gene (reference sequence). The junction had 6 bases not matched to a gene; V was cut back by 1 base and J by 4 bases.